These 25 T cell receptor beta chains were sequenced from one sample in a study of control samples from healthy donors and cancer patients. Some clones are missing from TCRdb's copy, which holds only in-frame ones; the method was immunoSEQ multiplex PCR. The sample contains approximately 150,000 clones, roughly 90% of which appear only once. Sequenced material: PBMCs. The receptor set was obtained from a man between 45 and 60 years old with head and neck cancer.

V and J are TRBV5-5 and TRBJ1-2, with D possibly being TRBD1 (6 bases). The CDR3 consists of 16 residues. Germline values: CDR1 SGHKS, CDR2 YYEKEE (reference sequence). Trimming removed 2 bases from V and 7 bases from J, with 21 bases in between. The CDR3 nucleotides read TGTGCCAGCAGCTTCCAACCTACAGGGCTGGATGGTGGCTACACCTTC. Protein sequence: CASSFQPTGLDGGYTF. Complete variable domain (other parts from reference TRBV5-5 and TRBJ1-2): DAGVTQSPTHLIKTRGQQVTLRCSPISGHKSVSWYQQVLGQGPQFIFQYYEKEERGRGNFPDRFSARQFPNYSSELNVNALLLGDSALYLCASSFQPTGLDGGYTFGSGTRLTVV.

This chain uses TRBV7-8 with TRBJ2-3; TRBD1 or TRBD2 may be the D gene (5 bases each). There are 13 residues in the CDR3. The germline V gene has CDR1 SGHVS and CDR2 FQNEAQ. Between the trimmed V and J ends, which lost 4 bases and 2 bases, there was a span of 7 bases. The CDR3 reads CASSYGTTDTQYF. The CDR3 DNA follows: TGTGCCAGCAGCTATGGGACCACAGATACGCAGTATTTT.

The rearrangement links TRBV10-2 to TRBJ1-1; TRBD1 might be the D (5 bases). This CDR3 is 14 amino acids long. The germline gives CDR1 WSHSY, CDR2 SAAADI. Trimming removed 6 bases from V and 1 base from J, with 12 bases in between. The DNA for the CDR3 is TGCGCCAGCAGGGTACATACAGGGAACACTGAAGCTTTCTTT. Protein sequence: CASRVHTGNTEAFF.

V gene TRBV30 combines with J gene TRBJ2-7; 10 bases align to TRBD1. V lost 1 base, J lost 1 base, and 4 bases stayed unmatched. The CDR3 has 15 amino acids. CDR1 and CDR2 from the germline V gene are GTSNPN and SVGIG (reference sequence). The CDR3 region has the DNA TGTGCCTGGAGTGCGGGGACAGGGGCGTCCTACGAGCAGTACTTC. It translates to CAWSAGTGASYEQYF.

The J gene is TRBJ1-2, the V gene TRBV3-1 (or the pseudogene TRBV3-2); D is ambiguous. The CDR3 loop spans 12 amino acids. Germline V gene data show CDR1 as LGHDT and CDR2 as YNNKEL (reference sequence). The V end lost 0 bases, the J end lost 4 bases, and 3 bases lay between the germline ends. The CDR3 loop is CASSQESYGYTF. The DNA for the CDR3 is TGTGCCAGCAGCCAAGAAAGCTATGGCTACACCTTC.

J is TRBJ1-2 and V is TRBV5-6, with 7 positions matching TRBD1. CDR1 is SGHDT and CDR2 is YYEEEE in the germline V gene. The V gene end was trimmed by 0 bases and the J gene end by 3 bases; junction bases not matched to a gene: 5. This CDR3 region has 15 residues. CDR3 residues: CASSLEGGMDYGYTF. CDR3 nucleotides: TGTGCCAGCAGCTTGGAAGGGGGCATGGACTATGGCTACACCTTC. Supplemented by reference TRBV5-6 and TRBJ1-2, the full variable domain reads DAGVTQSPTHLIKTRGQQVTLRCSPKSGHDTVSWYQQALGQGPQFIFQYYEEEERQRGNFPDRFSGHQFPNYSSELNVNALLLGDSALYLCASSLEGGMDYGYTFGSGTRLTVV.

This rearrangement joins TRBV9 to TRBJ1-1; D ambiguous. V dropped 1 base and J dropped 0 bases, with 10 bases sitting between them. Germline V gives CDR1 SGDLS, CDR2 YYNGEE. The CDR3 is 15 residues long. CDR3 in amino acids: CASSVSSGLNTEAFF. The DNA for the CDR3 is TGTGCCAGCAGCGTAAGTTCAGGTTTGAACACTGAAGCTTTCTTT.

This clone was seen only once. V usage is TRBV18 and J usage is TRBJ2-1; 7 nucleotides agree with TRBD1. V shed 3 bases, J shed 5 bases, and the junction held 4 bases outside the gene matches. The CDR3 length is 14 residues. Germline V gives CDR1 KGHSH, CDR2 LQKENI. The CDR3 DNA is TGTGCCAGCTCACCGACAGGGTTGCACAATGAGCAGTTCTTC. Amino acid sequence: CASSPTGLHNEQFF. The full variable domain, rest sourced from reference TRBV18 and TRBJ2-1, is NAGVMQNPRHLVRRRGQEARLRCSPMKGHSHVYWYRQLPEEGLKFMVYLQKENIIDESGMPKERFSAEFPKEGPSILRIQQVVRGDSAAYFCASSPTGLHNEQFFGPGTRLTVL.

This CDR3 reads CASSLDVGNTEAFF. The CDR3 nucleotides read TGCGCCAGCAGCTTGGACGTCGGGAACACTGAAGCTTTCTTT. The V call is TRBV5-1, the J call TRBJ1-1; D is ambiguous. Germline lookup yields CDR1 SGHRS and CDR2 YFSETQ. The CDR3 extends over 14 amino acids. V was cut by 0 bases and J by 1 base, with 7 bases left in between.

This chain connects TRBV4-1 to TRBJ2-1; 10 positions match TRBD2. There are 17 residues in the CDR3. Unmatched junction bases numbered 6, after V lost 4 bases and J lost 0 bases. Germline CDR1 MGHRA, CDR2 YSYEKL. The CDR3 bases are TGCGCCAGCAGCCCTAGCGGGAGCCTCAGCTCCTACAATGAGCAGTTCTTC. Its translation is CASSPSGSLSSYNEQFF.

This clone was recorded once. The chain combines TRBV5-1 with TRBJ2-2; D is unresolved. Germline-derived CDR1 and CDR2 are SGHRS and YFSETQ. This CDR3 is built from 15 residues. Trimming shortened V by 0 bases and J by 2 bases, and 8 bases separated the two germline ends. The DNA for the CDR3 is TGCGCCAGCAGCTTGGACACGACTAACACCGGGGAGCTGTTTTTT. Translation: CASSLDTTNTGELFF.

V usage is TRBV6-5 and J usage is TRBJ1-5, with a weak D call TRBD1 (5 bases). CDR1 is MNHEY, CDR2 SVGAGI, per germline. The V gene lost 7 bases and the J gene lost 5 bases, with 18 bases spanning the gap. This CDR3 spans 15 amino acids. Written as DNA, the CDR3 is TGTGCCAGCAACCTAGGGGTAGGGATGGATCAGCCCCAGCATTTT. It yields the protein CASNLGVGMDQPQHF.

The chain couples TRBV27 to TRBJ2-2; 8 nucleotides align to TRBD2. The junction had 8 bases not matched to a gene; V was cut back by 5 bases and J by 6 bases. The germline V gene has CDR1 MNHEY and CDR2 SMNVEV (reference sequence). The CDR3 covers 15 residues. The CDR3 DNA follows: TGTGCCAGCAGTCACGGGACTAGGAGGGCCGGGGAGCTGTTTTTT. Amino acid sequence: CASSHGTRRAGELFF.

V is TRBV28 and J is TRBJ1-5, with 7 bases that match TRBD1. The V segment lost 7 bases and the J segment 0 bases; nucleotides outside the gene matches: 6. The CDR3 loop spans 15 amino acids. CDR1 and CDR2 from the germline V gene are MDHEN and SYDVKM. CDR3 in amino acids: CASTRQGYSNQPQHF. As DNA, the CDR3 is TGTGCCAGCACCCGACAGGGTTATAGCAATCAGCCCCAGCATTTT.

The chain couples TRBV2 to TRBJ1-4; tentative D call: TRBD1 (5 bases). Germline V gene sequence: CDR1 SNHLY, CDR2 FYNNEI. There are 15 residues in the CDR3. V was pared by 6 bases and J by 4 bases, with 15 bases between. Written as DNA, the CDR3 is TGTGCCAGCAGCCCCACGGGACGGGGTAATGAAAAACTGTTTTTT. Its protein is CASSPTGRGNEKLFF.

V usage is TRBV12-3 or TRBV12-4 and J usage is TRBJ1-1; D call uncertain. This CDR3 is built from 11 residues. Trimming removed 3 bases from V and 7 bases from J, with 6 bases in between. The CDR3 DNA reads as TGTGCCAGCAGTTTTACAGTTGAAGCTTTCTTT. Encoded protein: CASSFTVEAFF.

The chain employs TRBV18 and TRBJ1-5; no firm D call. Germline assignment: CDR1 KGHSH and CDR2 LQKENI. The germline V and J ends were trimmed by 2 bases and 2 bases, with 10 bases remaining between them. The CDR3 has 15 residues. CDR3 region: CASSPRRDGNQPQHF. The CDR3 DNA reads TGTGCCAGCTCACCAAGAAGGGATGGCAATCAGCCCCAGCATTTT.

The V gene is TRBV14, the J gene TRBJ2-4; the D gene is possibly TRBD2 (7 bases). Germline values: CDR1 SGHDN, CDR2 FVKESK. Trimming stripped 4 bases from V and 3 bases from J, with 19 bases between. The CDR3 sequence is 17 residues long. CDR3 protein: CASSPRGQGTIKNIQYF. For the CDR3, the DNA is TGTGCCAGCAGCCCCCGGGGCCAGGGGACTATCAAAAACATTCAGTACTTC.

J is TRBJ1-2 and V is TRBV18, with a weak D call TRBD1 (5 bases). The V and J ends lost 3 bases and 5 bases respectively, with 13 bases between them. CDR3 size: 14 residues. Germline V CDR1 and CDR2: KGHSH, LQKENI. In DNA, the CDR3 is TGTGCCAGCTCACCCGGGACGGATGCGTATGGCTACACCTTC. This gives the protein CASSPGTDAYGYTF.

The V gene is TRBV29-1, the J gene TRBJ2-1, with 9 bases matching TRBD2. V lost 4 bases, J lost 3 bases, and 10 bases stayed unmatched. Germline values: CDR1 SQVTM, CDR2 ANQGSEA. The CDR3 is 16 amino acids. The CDR3 here is CSVGGIAGEGYNEQFF. The CDR3 region has the DNA TGCAGCGTTGGCGGGATAGCGGGAGAAGGCTACAATGAGCAGTTCTTC.

As DNA, the CDR3 is TGTGCCAGCAGCCGACTCTCCTGGGACTTTAATGAAAAACTGTTTTTT. Amino acid sequence: CASSRLSWDFNEKLFF. The V gene is TRBV7-9, the J gene TRBJ1-4, with D possibly matching TRBD1 (5 bases). Germline CDR1 SEHNR, CDR2 FQNEAQ (reference sequence). This CDR3 comprises 16 residues. V lost 5 bases and J lost 4, with 17 bases in between.

The chain carries TRBV6-5 and TRBJ2-1; 14 bases agree with TRBD2. Germline CDR1 is MNHEY and CDR2 is SVGAGI. The CDR3 has 16 residues. V lost 0 bases to trimming and J lost 10 bases; unmatched junction nucleotides: 5. The CDR3, as DNA: TGTGCCAGCAGTTACTCTACGAGACTAGCGGGAGGGGAGCAGTTCTTC. This sequence encodes CASSYSTRLAGGEQFF.

This chain uses TRBV30 with TRBJ1-2; no definite D call. Trimming took 2 bases from V and 2 from J, leaving 9 bases between them. The CDR3 is 13 amino acids. Germline lookup yields CDR1 GTSNPN and CDR2 SVGIG (reference sequence). The CDR3 DNA follows: TGTGCCTGGAGTCCCCGTTGGAACTATGGCTACACCTTC. It codes for CAWSPRWNYGYTF.

The gene calls are TRBV19 and TRBJ2-1; the match to TRBD1 covers 8 bases. Germline CDR1 reads LNHDA; CDR2 reads SQIVND (reference sequence). The V segment lost 3 bases and the J segment 12 bases; nucleotides outside the gene matches: 4. CDR3 length equals 12 residues. The CDR3 DNA is TGTGCCAGTAGTATCCCCGGACAGGGGCAGTTCTTC. As protein: CASSIPGQGQFF.

The chain employs TRBV5-1 and TRBJ2-3; TRBD1 or TRBD2 may be the D gene (5 bases each). The germline V gene has CDR1 SGHRS and CDR2 YFSETQ. V lost 1 base and J 1 base, leaving 10 bases between the germline ends. The CDR3 covers 15 residues. This chain's CDR3 is CASSLTGGGTDTQYF. The DNA for the CDR3 is TGCGCCAGCAGCTTGACTGGGGGAGGCACAGATACGCAGTATTTT.